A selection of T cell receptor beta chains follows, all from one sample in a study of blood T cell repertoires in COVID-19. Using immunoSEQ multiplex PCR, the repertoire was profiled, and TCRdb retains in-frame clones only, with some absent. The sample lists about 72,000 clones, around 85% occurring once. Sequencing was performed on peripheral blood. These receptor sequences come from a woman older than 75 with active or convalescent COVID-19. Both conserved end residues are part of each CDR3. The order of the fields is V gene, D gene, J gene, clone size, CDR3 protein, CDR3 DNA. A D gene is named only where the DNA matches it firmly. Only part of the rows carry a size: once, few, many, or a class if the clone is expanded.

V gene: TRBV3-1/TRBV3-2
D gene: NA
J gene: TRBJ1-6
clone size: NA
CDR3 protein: CASSLSAGNSPLHF
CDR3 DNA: TGTGCCAGCAGTTTGTCGGCAGGGAATTCACCCCTCCACTTT

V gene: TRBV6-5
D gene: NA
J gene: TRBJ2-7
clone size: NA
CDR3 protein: CASSQGSTEQYF
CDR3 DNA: TGTGCCAGCAGTCAGGGTTCTACGGAGCAGTACTTC

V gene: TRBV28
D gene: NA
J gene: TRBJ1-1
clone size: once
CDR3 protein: CASSLFGRGNTEAFF
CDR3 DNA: TGTGCCAGCAGTTTATTTGGCAGGGGGAACACTGAAGCTTTCTTT

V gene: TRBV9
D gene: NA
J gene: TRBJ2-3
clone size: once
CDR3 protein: CASSVWLGRTDTQYF
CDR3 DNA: TGTGCCAGCAGCGTTTGGTTGGGCCGAACAGATACGCAGTATTTT

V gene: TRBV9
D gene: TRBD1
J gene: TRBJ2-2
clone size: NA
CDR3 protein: CASSVVPGGYTGELFF
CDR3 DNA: TGTGCCAGCAGCGTAGTCCCAGGGGGCTATACCGGGGAGCTGTTTTTT

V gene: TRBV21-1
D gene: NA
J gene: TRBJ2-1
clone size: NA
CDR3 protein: CASSEKLGHPGFWFF
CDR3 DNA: TGTGCCAGCAGCGAGAAACTGGGACATCCGGGGTTCTGGTTCTTC

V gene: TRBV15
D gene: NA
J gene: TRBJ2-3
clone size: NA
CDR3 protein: CATSRDPTDTQYF
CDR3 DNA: TGTGCCACCAGCAGAGATCCTACAGATACGCAGTATTTT

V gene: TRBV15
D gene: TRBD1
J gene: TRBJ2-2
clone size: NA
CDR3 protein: CATSRPGTGGTGELFF
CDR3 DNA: TGTGCCACCAGCAGGCCGGGGACAGGGGGCACCGGGGAGCTGTTTTTT

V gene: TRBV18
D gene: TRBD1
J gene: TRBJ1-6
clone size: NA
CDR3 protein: CASSLGQGDNSPLHF
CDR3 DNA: TGTGCCAGCTCACTTGGACAGGGTGATAATTCACCCCTCCACTTT

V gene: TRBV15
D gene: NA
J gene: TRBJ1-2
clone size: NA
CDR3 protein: CATSRENGENYTF
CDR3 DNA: TGTGCCACCAGCAGAGAGAACGGGGAAAACTACACCTTC

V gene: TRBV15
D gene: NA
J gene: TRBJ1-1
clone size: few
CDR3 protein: CAIQMNTEAFF
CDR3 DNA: TGTGCCATTCAGATGAACACTGAAGCTTTCTTT

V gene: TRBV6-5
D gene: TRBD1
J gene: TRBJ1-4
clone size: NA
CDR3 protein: CASSPPDRESEKLFF
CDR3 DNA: TGTGCCAGCAGTCCCCCGGACAGGGAGAGTGAAAAACTGTTTTTT

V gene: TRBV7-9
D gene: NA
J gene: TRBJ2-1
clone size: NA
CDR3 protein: CASPLADNEQFF
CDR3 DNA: TGTGCCAGCCCCCTAGCCGACAATGAGCAGTTCTTC

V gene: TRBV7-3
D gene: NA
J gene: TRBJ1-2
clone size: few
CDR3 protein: CASSPHQQRFYGYTF
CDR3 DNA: TGTGCCAGCAGCCCCCACCAACAGCGGTTCTATGGCTACACCTTC

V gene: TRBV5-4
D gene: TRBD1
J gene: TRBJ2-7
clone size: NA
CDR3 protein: CASSITQGESSGEQYF
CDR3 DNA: TGTGCCAGCAGCATTACACAGGGGGAGTCCTCGGGAGAGCAGTACTTC

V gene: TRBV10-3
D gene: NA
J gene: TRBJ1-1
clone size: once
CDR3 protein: CAISEPGTSSTEAFF
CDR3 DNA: TGTGCCATCAGTGAGCCCGGGACATCGTCCACTGAAGCTTTCTTT

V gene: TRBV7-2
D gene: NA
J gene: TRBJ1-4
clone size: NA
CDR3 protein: CASSLEGQGYEKLFF
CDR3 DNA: TGTGCCAGCAGCTTAGAGGGGCAGGGCTATGAAAAACTGTTTTTT

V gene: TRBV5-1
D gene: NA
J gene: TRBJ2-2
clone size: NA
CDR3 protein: CASSLVGREDTGELFF
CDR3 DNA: TGCGCCAGCAGCTTGGTTGGCAGGGAGGACACCGGGGAGCTGTTTTTT

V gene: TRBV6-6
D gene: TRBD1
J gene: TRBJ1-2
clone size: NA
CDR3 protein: CAGTRQGPSDYTF
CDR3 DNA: TGTGCCGGTACGAGACAGGGCCCTTCAGACTACACCTTC

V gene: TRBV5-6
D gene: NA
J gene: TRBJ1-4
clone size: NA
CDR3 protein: CASTQASWPEKLFF
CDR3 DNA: TGTGCCAGCACCCAGGCGAGTTGGCCTGAAAAACTGTTTTTT

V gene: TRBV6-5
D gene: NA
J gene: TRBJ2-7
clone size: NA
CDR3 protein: CASTRGSLYEQYF
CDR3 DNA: TGTGCCAGCACAAGGGGCAGCCTCTACGAGCAGTACTTC

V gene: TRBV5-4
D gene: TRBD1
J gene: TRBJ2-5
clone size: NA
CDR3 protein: CASSGGQGAMETQYF
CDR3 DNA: TGTGCCAGCAGCGGCGGACAGGGGGCGATGGAGACCCAGTACTTC

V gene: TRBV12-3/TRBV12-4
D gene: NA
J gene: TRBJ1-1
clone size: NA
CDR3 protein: CASSQQGEAFF
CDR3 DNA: TGTGCCAGCAGTCAACAGGGTGAGGCTTTCTTT

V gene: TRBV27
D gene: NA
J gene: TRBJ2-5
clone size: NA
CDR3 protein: CASSLLARETQYF
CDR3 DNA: TGTGCCAGCAGTTTATTGGCCCGAGAGACCCAGTACTTC